The clone carrying this TCR beta chain was recorded a few times. V dropped 0 bases and J dropped 1 base, with 9 bases sitting between them. The CDR3 length is 15 residues. Per germline, CDR1 DFQATT and CDR2 SNEGSKA (reference sequence). The data belong to a study of T cells in Graves' hyperthyroidism and ophthalmopathy. TCR beta CDR3 regions were amplified from RNA transcripts. With the HTBI primer set, the TCR CDR3 went through a first round of RT-PCR. From the multiplex PCR reads, TCRdb called clonotypes with MiXCR, one entry per CDR3 protein. Here the sample spans approximately 600,000 distinct CDR3 sequences, about 17% being singletons. Newly diagnosed hyperthyroidism patients aged 18 to 65 years had disease lasting under 2 months.

The TCR sequence derives from a woman aged 25-40 years with Graves' hyperthyroidism. The genes are TRBV20-1 and TRBJ2-2; perhaps TRBD2 as D (5 bases). Sequencing used blood. The CDR3 here is CSARDLALNTGELFF. The CDR3 DNA reads as TGCAGTGCTAGAGATCTAGCCCTGAACACCGGGGAGCTGTTTTTT.